A single sample gave rise to the 28 T cell receptor beta chains below, sequenced in a study of shared clonotypes between healthy human individuals. Here immunoSEQ multiplex PCR was the method, and the copy in TCRdb shows in-frame clones only, minus some. The table has 950,000 to 1,100,000 clones, 65% to 80% seen once. The sequenced material came from memory CD4+ T cells sorted from blood. Documented subset: CD45RA-negative fraction. Source of these receptors: a man aged 18 to 29 in good health.

The chain couples TRBV9 to TRBJ2-3; weak D call: TRBD2 (7 bases). The germline gives CDR1 SGDLS, CDR2 YYNGEE. Trimming shortened V by 4 bases and J by 4 bases, and 19 bases separated the two germline ends. The CDR3 runs to 16 residues. The CDR3 sequence is CASSWRGRTSADTQYF. The CDR3 DNA is TGTGCCAGCAGCTGGCGGGGGCGCACCTCGGCAGATACGCAGTATTTT.

This clone was detected only a few times. The chain has TRBV30 and TRBJ1-1, with D possibly TRBD1 on 5 matching bases. Trimming stripped 5 bases from V and 1 base from J, with 14 bases between. The CDR3 is 14 residues long. CDR1 is GTSNPN, CDR2 SVGIG, per germline (reference sequence). The DNA for the CDR3 is TGTGCCTGGGAGGCAGGGCCGCCGAACACTGAAGCTTTCTTT. Encoded protein: CAWEAGPPNTEAFF.

The J gene is TRBJ2-6, the V gene TRBV14; D gene uncertain. Trimming took off 3 bases at V and 0 bases at J, with 15 bases between the two ends. Per germline, CDR1 SGHDN and CDR2 FVKESK. There are 18 residues in the CDR3. DNA for the CDR3: TGTGCCAGCAGCCATTTAGAGTTCCCAATCTCTGGGGCCAACGTCCTGACTTTC. This codes for CASSHLEFPISGANVLTF. The whole variable domain, remainder taken from reference TRBV14 and TRBJ2-6, is EAGVTQFPSHSVIEKGQTVTLRCDPISGHDNLYWYRRVMGKEIKFLLHFVKESKQDESGMPNNRFLAERTGGTYSTLKVQPAELEDSGVYFCASSHLEFPISGANVLTFGAGSRLTVL.

The rearrangement joins TRBV5-1 to TRBJ2-6; the match to TRBD1 covers 8 bases. Germline trimming cut 5 bases from V and 2 bases from J; bases unmatched to any gene: 6. The CDR3 extends over 16 amino acids. Germline CDR1 is SGHRS and CDR2 is YFSETQ. The CDR3 loop is CASSMTGDPGANVLTF. CDR3 sequence (DNA): TGCGCCAGCAGTATGACAGGGGACCCTGGGGCCAACGTCCTGACTTTC.

The gene calls are TRBV6-1 and TRBJ1-5, with 9 bases matching TRBD1. CDR3 length equals 16 residues. Germline trimming cut 0 bases from V and 6 bases from J; bases unmatched to any gene: 6. CDR1 and CDR2 from the germline V gene are MNHNS and SASEGT. This chain's CDR3 is CASSEAKTGGVQPQHF. CDR3 bases: TGTGCCAGCAGTGAAGCCAAGACAGGGGGTGTTCAGCCCCAGCATTTT.

The chain couples TRBV18 to TRBJ2-1; the match to TRBD2 covers 9 bases. The CDR3 has 15 amino acids. Trimming removed 2 bases from V and 8 bases from J; junction bases left unmatched: 7. Germline V CDR1 and CDR2: KGHSH, LQKENI. CDR3 sequence: CASSPGLAGVHEQFF. The CDR3 DNA is TGTGCCAGCTCACCAGGGTTAGCGGGAGTCCATGAGCAGTTCTTC.

The chain is built from TRBV5-5 and TRBJ1-1, with a weak D call TRBD1 (5 bases). CDR1 and CDR2 from the germline V gene are SGHKS and YYEKEE (reference sequence). The CDR3 length is 15 residues. V lost 4 bases and J lost 0, with 13 bases in between. CDR3 residues: CASSPRQSLNTEAFF. CDR3 nucleotide sequence: TGTGCCAGCAGCCCGAGACAGTCCTTGAACACTGAAGCTTTCTTT.

CDR3 bases: TGTGCCAGCAGTGAAGGGGCACTGAGGGCGCGCGACACTGAAGCTTTCTTT. It is translated as CASSEGALRARDTEAFF. The rearrangement links TRBV6-1 to TRBJ1-1; D is unresolved. This CDR3 contains 17 residues. From germline, CDR1 is MNHNS and CDR2 SASEGT. Trimming removed 1 base from V and 3 bases from J, with 18 bases in between.

The chain carries TRBV6-1 and TRBJ1-4; TRBD1 aligns across 9 bases. From germline, CDR1 is MNHNS and CDR2 SASEGT. The CDR3 runs to 13 residues. V trimming: 8 bases; J trimming: 13 bases; junction bases outside the gene matches: 11. This chain's CDR3 is CASRDRDDAGLFF. Here the CDR3 DNA reads TGTGCCAGCCGGGACAGGGACGATGCAGGACTGTTTTTT.

The gene calls are TRBV9 and TRBJ2-1; TRBD2 matches at 8 bases. The CDR3 sequence is 14 residues long. The germline gives CDR1 SGDLS, CDR2 YYNGEE. V lost 3 bases and J lost 7; bases outside the gene matches: 6. CDR3 coding DNA: TGTGCCAGCAGCGCAGCGGGAGTGAGTAATGAGCAGTTCTTC. It encodes CASSAAGVSNEQFF.

This clone has a handful of counts. The V and J genes are TRBV7-2 and TRBJ2-7; TRBD2 matches 8 bases. The trim removed 3 bases at V and 2 bases at J, leaving 3 bases unmatched. CDR1 and CDR2 from the germline V gene are SGHTA and FQGNSA. This CDR3 spans 14 amino acids. CDR3 residues: CASSFSGATYEQYF. CDR3 nucleotides: TGTGCCAGCAGCTTTAGCGGGGCCACCTACGAGCAGTACTTC.

The V and J genes are TRBV19 and TRBJ2-7, with D unclear. The CDR3 has 14 residues. Trimming removed 6 bases from V and 0 bases from J, with 12 bases in between. CDR1 and CDR2 from the germline V gene are LNHDA and SQIVND (reference sequence). The CDR3 reads CASSLSKSSYEQYF. CDR3 DNA sequence: TGTGCCAGTAGCCTCTCAAAGAGCTCCTACGAGCAGTACTTC.

The chain uses TRBV27 and TRBJ1-4; D remains unclear. The V end lost 5 bases, the J end lost 6 bases, and 16 bases lay between the germline ends. The CDR3 contains 15 residues. Per the germline V gene, CDR1 is MNHEY and CDR2 is SMNVEV (reference sequence). Here the CDR3 DNA reads TGTGCCAGCAGTCCCCGGACCCTCGTGGATGAAAAACTGTTTTTT. Amino acid sequence: CASSPRTLVDEKLFF. The complete variable domain, with remaining parts taken from reference TRBV27 and TRBJ1-4, reads EAQVTQNPRYLITVTGKKLTVTCSQNMNHEYMSWYRQDPGLGLRQIYYSMNVEVTDKGDVPEGYKVSRKEKRNFPLILESPSPNQTSLYFCASSPRTLVDEKLFFGSGTQLSVL.

The chain employs TRBV29-1 and TRBJ1-2, with TRBD1 identical over 9 bases. CDR3 length: 17 residues. CDR1 is SQVTM, CDR2 ANQGSEA, per germline. Trimming cost V 4 bases and J 4 bases; bases outside gene matches: 16. CDR3 region: CSVGAPRTGVSRYGYTF. CDR3 DNA sequence: TGCAGCGTTGGGGCCCCCCGGACAGGGGTTTCCCGCTATGGCTACACCTTC. Complete variable domain (other parts from reference TRBV29-1 and TRBJ1-2): SAVISQKPSRDICQRGTSLTIQCQVDSQVTMMFWYRQQPGQSLTLIATANQGSEATYESGFVIDKFPISRPNLTFSTLTVSNMSPEDSSIYLCSVGAPRTGVSRYGYTFGSGTRLTVV.

This clone was detected a few times. The rearrangement links TRBV28 to TRBJ1-3, with 9 bases matching TRBD1. Germline trimming cut 4 bases from V and 0 bases from J; bases unmatched to any gene: 7. CDR3 size: 17 residues. Looked up from germline, CDR1 is MDHEN and CDR2 is SYDVKM. CDR3 coding DNA: TGTGCCAGCAGTTCAAGAGGGACAGGGAGCTCTGGAAACACCATATATTTT. It codes for CASSSRGTGSSGNTIYF.

The chain recombines TRBV29-1 with TRBJ2-3, with D unresolved. Trimming took 8 bases from V and 2 from J, leaving 14 bases between them. The CDR3 runs to 13 residues. Germline assignment: CDR1 SQVTM and CDR2 ANQGSEA. The CDR3 protein is CSTGHGTTDTQYF. In nucleotides, the CDR3 is TGCAGCACTGGCCACGGCACCACAGATACGCAGTATTTT.

The chain has TRBV5-8 and TRBJ1-1, with 9 bases aligning to TRBD1. After removal of 2 bases from V and 6 bases from J, the junction contained 8 bases not matched to a gene. This CDR3 comprises 15 residues. Germline CDR1 SGHTS, CDR2 YDEGEE. The CDR3 bases are TGTGCCAGCAGCTTCCGGGACAGGGTTCGACCTGAAGCTTTCTTT. It encodes CASSFRDRVRPEAFF.

The chain carries TRBV11-3 and TRBJ1-4, with D tentatively TRBD1 (5 bases). The CDR3 covers 16 residues. Germline V gene lookup returns CDR1 SGHNT and CDR2 YENEEA. The V gene lost 0 bases and the J gene lost 5 bases, with 13 bases spanning the gap. The CDR3 loop is CASSLDLQVHNEKLFF. CDR3 in DNA: TGTGCCAGCAGCTTAGATCTACAGGTCCACAATGAAAAACTGTTTTTT. Together with reference TRBV11-3 and TRBJ1-4, the CDR3 gives the full variable domain: EAGVVQSPRYKIIEKKQPVAFWCNPISGHNTLYWYLQNLGQGPELLIRYENEEAVDDSQLPKDRFSAERLKGVDSTLKIQPAELGDSAVYLCASSLDLQVHNEKLFFGSGTQLSVL.

The chain combines TRBV28 with TRBJ2-1, with D possibly TRBD2 on 7 matching bases. CDR1 is MDHEN, CDR2 SYDVKM, per germline. With 6 bases removed from V and 4 bases from J, the gap between germline ends came to 16 bases. This CDR3 is built from 15 residues. The chain's CDR3 is CASSRGGGRYNEQFF. The CDR3 DNA reads TGTGCCAGCAGCCGCGGCGGGGGCAGGTACAATGAGCAGTTCTTC.

This chain connects TRBV11-2 to TRBJ2-7; no definite D call. This CDR3 contains 13 residues. Deletions cut 1 base from V and 3 bases from J, with 7 bases between. Germline V gives CDR1 SGHAT, CDR2 FQNNGV. The CDR3 nucleotides are TGTGCCAGCAGCTTAGGGCGGTTCTACGAGCAGTACTTC. It codes for CASSLGRFYEQYF.

The J gene is TRBJ1-5, the V gene TRBV6-1, with TRBD1 matching 9 bases. The CDR3 has 15 amino acids. Germline trimming cut 1 base from V and 2 bases from J; bases unmatched to any gene: 0. Per the germline V gene, CDR1 is MNHNS and CDR2 is SASEGT. The CDR3 DNA sequence: TGTGCCAGCAGTGAAGGGGACAGGGGCAATCAGCCCCAGCATTTT. Protein product: CASSEGDRGNQPQHF.

The sample holds a few counts of this clone. The CDR3 DNA sequence: TGTGCCAGCAGCTTGGGGGCAGGGCAAAGCGACTATGGCTACACCTTC. It translates to CASSLGAGQSDYGYTF. The genes are TRBV5-4 and TRBJ1-2; D perhaps matches TRBD1 (5 bases). V was trimmed by 0 bases and J by 3 bases, leaving 15 bases between them. Per germline, CDR1 SGHNT and CDR2 YYREEE (reference sequence). This CDR3 is built from 16 residues.

The chain is built from TRBV5-6 and TRBJ1-2; no definite D call. V dropped 1 base and J dropped 2 bases, with 9 bases sitting between them. The germline V gene has CDR1 SGHDT and CDR2 YYEEEE. CDR3 length: 14 residues. For the CDR3, the DNA is TGTGCCAGCAGCTTGTGGCACCTCAACTATGGCTACACCTTC. It is translated as CASSLWHLNYGYTF.

This clone was detected only a few times. The chain links TRBV9 to TRBJ1-2; TRBD1 matches at 9 bases. The CDR3 extends over 16 amino acids. Germline V CDR1 and CDR2: SGDLS, YYNGEE. Unmatched junction bases numbered 11, after V lost 1 base and J lost 7 bases. The CDR3 loop reads CASSVTNTGGFRGYTF. The CDR3 bases are TGTGCCAGCAGCGTAACCAATACAGGGGGCTTCCGTGGCTACACCTTC.

The genes are TRBV5-4 and TRBJ1-2; 8 nucleotides align to TRBD1. V dropped 0 bases and J dropped 4; count of bases not matched to a gene: 5. Looked up from germline, CDR1 is SGHNT and CDR2 is YYREEE (reference sequence). The length of the CDR3 is 15 residues. CDR3 coding DNA: TGTGCCAGCAGCTTGGCTGGCCAGGGGGCCTATGGCTACACCTTC. Its protein is CASSLAGQGAYGYTF.

This clone was seen a single time. The chain has TRBV11-1 and TRBJ1-1; no definite D call. CDR1 and CDR2 from the germline V gene are SGHAT and FQDESV (reference sequence). The CDR3 is 15 amino acids. The germline V and J ends were trimmed by 4 bases and 0 bases, with 12 bases remaining between them. Written as DNA, the CDR3 is TGTGCCAGCAGCTCTGGCGGGGTCTTGAACACTGAAGCTTTCTTT. This translates into CASSSGGVLNTEAFF.

This clone showed up just once. The chain is built from TRBV28 and TRBJ2-4, with a weak D call TRBD2 (6 bases). The CDR3 totals 15 residues. V was cut by 5 bases and J by 1 base, with 12 bases left in between. CDR1 is MDHEN, CDR2 SYDVKM, per germline. The CDR3 spells CASSPGGAAKNIQYF. The CDR3, as DNA: TGTGCCAGCAGTCCAGGAGGGGCTGCCAAAAACATTCAGTACTTC.

The chain has TRBV7-9 and TRBJ1-2; possibly TRBD1 for D (5 bases). CDR1 is SEHNR, CDR2 FQNEAQ, per germline (reference sequence). The CDR3 totals 16 residues. The V end was cut by 5 bases, the J end by 4 bases, with 20 bases between. The chain's CDR3 is CASSHIPGLGVYGYTF. CDR3 sequence (DNA): TGTGCCAGCAGCCATATCCCGGGACTAGGGGTCTATGGCTACACCTTC.